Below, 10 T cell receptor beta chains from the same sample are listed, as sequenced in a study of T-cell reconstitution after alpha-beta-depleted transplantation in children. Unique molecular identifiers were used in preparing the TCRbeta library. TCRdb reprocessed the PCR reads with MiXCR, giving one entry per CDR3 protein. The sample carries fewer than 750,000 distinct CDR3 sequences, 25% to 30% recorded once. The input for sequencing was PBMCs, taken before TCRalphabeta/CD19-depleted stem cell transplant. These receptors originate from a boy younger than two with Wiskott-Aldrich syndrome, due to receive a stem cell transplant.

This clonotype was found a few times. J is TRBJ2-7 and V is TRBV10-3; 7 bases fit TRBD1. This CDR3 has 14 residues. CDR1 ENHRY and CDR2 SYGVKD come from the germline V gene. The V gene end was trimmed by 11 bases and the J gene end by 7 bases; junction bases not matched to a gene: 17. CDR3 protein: CAVKGSTGRGEQYF. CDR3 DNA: TGTGCCGTCAAGGGCTCGACAGGGCGAGGGGAGCAGTACTTC.

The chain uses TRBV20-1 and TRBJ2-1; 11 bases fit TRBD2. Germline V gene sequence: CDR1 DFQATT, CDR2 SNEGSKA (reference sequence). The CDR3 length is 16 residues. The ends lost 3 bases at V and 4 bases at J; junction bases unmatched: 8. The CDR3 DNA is TGCAGTGCTAGTTCCTTAGCGGGAGGGCGTTACAATGAGCAGTTCTTC. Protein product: CSASSLAGGRYNEQFF.

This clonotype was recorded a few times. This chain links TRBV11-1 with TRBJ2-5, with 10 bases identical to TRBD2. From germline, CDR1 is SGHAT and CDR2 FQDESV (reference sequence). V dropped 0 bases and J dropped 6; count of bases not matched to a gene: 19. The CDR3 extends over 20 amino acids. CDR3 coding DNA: TGTGCCAGCAGCTTAGCGCGCGTAGCGGGAGGCCCCAGGGCCATAAAGACCCAGTACTTC. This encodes CASSLARVAGGPRAIKTQYF. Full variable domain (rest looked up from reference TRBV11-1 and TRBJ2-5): EAEVAQSPRYKITEKSQAVAFWCDPISGHATLYWYRQILGQGPELLVQFQDESVVDDSQLPKDRFSAERLKGVDSTLKIQPAELGDSAMYLCASSLARVAGGPRAIKTQYFGPGTRLLVL.

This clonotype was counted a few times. This chain's CDR3 is CSAKDRAGYNEQFF. The CDR3 bases are TGCAGTGCTAAGGACAGGGCGGGGTACAATGAGCAGTTCTTC. This chain joins TRBV20-1 and TRBJ2-1; 8 positions agree with TRBD1. This CDR3 region has 14 residues. Germline V CDR1 and CDR2: DFQATT, SNEGSKA (reference sequence). V shed 4 bases, J shed 4 bases, and the junction held 6 bases outside the gene matches.

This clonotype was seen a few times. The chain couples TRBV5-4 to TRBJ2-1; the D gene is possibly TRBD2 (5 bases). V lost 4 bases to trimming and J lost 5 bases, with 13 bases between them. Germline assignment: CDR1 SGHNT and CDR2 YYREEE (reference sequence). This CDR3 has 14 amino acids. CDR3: CASSTRNVNNEQFF. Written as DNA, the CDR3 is TGTGCCAGCAGCACTAGAAATGTAAACAATGAGCAGTTCTTC.

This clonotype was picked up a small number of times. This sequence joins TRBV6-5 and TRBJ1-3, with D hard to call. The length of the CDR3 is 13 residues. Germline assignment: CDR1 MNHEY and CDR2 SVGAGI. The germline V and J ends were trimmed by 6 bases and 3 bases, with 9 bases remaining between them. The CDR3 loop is CASRQASGNTIYF. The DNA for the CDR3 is TGTGCCAGCAGGCAGGCAAGTGGAAACACCATATATTTT.

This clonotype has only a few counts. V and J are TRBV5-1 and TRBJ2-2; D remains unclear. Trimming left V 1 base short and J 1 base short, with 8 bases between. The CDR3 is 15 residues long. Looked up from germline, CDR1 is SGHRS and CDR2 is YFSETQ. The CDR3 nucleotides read TGCGCCAGCAGCTTGCTTACGGGGAACACCGGGGAGCTGTTTTTT. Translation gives CASSLLTGNTGELFF.

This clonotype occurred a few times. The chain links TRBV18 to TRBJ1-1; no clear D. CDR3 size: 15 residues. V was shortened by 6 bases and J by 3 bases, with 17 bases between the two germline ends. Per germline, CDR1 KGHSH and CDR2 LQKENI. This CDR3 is CASSLLWAPDTEAFF. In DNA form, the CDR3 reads TGTGCCAGCTCCCTCCTCTGGGCGCCGGACACTGAAGCTTTCTTT.

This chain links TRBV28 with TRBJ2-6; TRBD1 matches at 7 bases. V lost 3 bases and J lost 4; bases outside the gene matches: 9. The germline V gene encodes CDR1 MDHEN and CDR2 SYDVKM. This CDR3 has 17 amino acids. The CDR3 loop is CASSFPLGTAGANVLTF. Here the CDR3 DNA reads TGTGCCAGCAGTTTCCCCCTGGGGACAGCCGGGGCCAACGTCCTGACTTTC.

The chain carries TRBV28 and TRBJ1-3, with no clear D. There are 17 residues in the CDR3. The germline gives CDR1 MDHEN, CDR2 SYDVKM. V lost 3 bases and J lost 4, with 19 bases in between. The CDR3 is CASSFLIGLGSGNTIYF. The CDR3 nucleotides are TGTGCCAGCAGTTTTCTAATAGGCTTAGGGTCCGGAAACACCATATATTTT.